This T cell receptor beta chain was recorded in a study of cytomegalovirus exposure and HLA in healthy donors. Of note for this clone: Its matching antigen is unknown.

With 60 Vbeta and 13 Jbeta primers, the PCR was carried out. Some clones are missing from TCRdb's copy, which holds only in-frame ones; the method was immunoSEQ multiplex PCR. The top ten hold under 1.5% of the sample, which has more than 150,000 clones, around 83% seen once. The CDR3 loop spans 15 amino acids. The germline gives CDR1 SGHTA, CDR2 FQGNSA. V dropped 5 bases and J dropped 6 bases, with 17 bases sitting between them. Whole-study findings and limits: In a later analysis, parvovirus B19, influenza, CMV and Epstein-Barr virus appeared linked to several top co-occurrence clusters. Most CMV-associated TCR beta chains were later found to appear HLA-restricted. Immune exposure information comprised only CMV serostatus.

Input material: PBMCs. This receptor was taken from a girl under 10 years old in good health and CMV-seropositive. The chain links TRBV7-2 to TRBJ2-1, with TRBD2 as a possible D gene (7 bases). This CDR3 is CASSRTAGIPNEQFF. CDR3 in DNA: TGTGCCAGCAGCCGGACAGCGGGAATACCCAATGAGCAGTTCTTC.